Below are 27 T cell receptor beta chains sequenced from a single sample in a study of regulatory and conventional T cells in RAG deficiency. Conventional CD4+ T cells were sorted from blood as CD25-low CD127-high cells. Assay: immunoSEQ multiplex PCR; the TCRdb copy retains only in-frame clones and omits some. Counted here are 20,000 to 25,000 clones, roughly 93% occurring once; the ten biggest clones make up under 0.85%. The data were also submitted as part of a second study, on regulatory T cells. As that study records: Primers: 52 TRBV forward and 13 TRBJ reverse.

The sequencing sample was made of CD4+ T cells sorted from blood. The receptors here all came from a human donor in good health.

This chain connects TRBV21-1 to TRBJ1-4. TRBV21-1 is marked as a pseudogene. The CDR3 is 15 residues long. The CDR3 DNA reads as TGTGCCAGCAGCAAAGCGCTCTCCGTTGGAGAAAAACTGTTTTTT. Amino acids: CASSKALSVGEKLFF.

The rearrangement links TRBV20-1 to TRBJ1-2; possibly TRBD1 for D (5 bases). Germline V gene lookup returns CDR1 DFQATT and CDR2 SNEGSKA (reference sequence). CDR3 length equals 11 residues. The V end lost 6 bases, the J end lost 4 bases, and 9 bases lay between the germline ends. CDR3 in DNA: TGCAGTGCCGCAGGGTCCTATGGCTACACCTTC. This gives the protein CSAAGSYGYTF.

This clone occurred a few times. The chain combines TRBV18 with TRBJ1-1; D unclear. The germline gives CDR1 KGHSH, CDR2 LQKENI. CDR3 size: 15 residues. The V end lost 3 bases, the J end lost 0 bases, and 11 bases lay between the germline ends. CDR3 DNA sequence: TGTGCCAGCTCACCTGTCGCAGGCCTGAACACTGAAGCTTTCTTT. The encoded protein is CASSPVAGLNTEAFF.

The rearrangement joins TRBV18 to TRBJ2-7; no reliable D call. Germline-derived CDR1 and CDR2 are KGHSH and LQKENI. This CDR3 region has 13 residues. Trimming shortened V by 1 base and J by 5 bases, and 9 bases separated the two germline ends. CDR3 amino acids: CASSPQGLHEQYF. As DNA, the CDR3 is TGTGCCAGCTCACCACAGGGTTTGCACGAGCAGTACTTC.

This sequence joins TRBV5-4 and TRBJ2-7, with D possibly matching TRBD2 (5 bases). Germline CDR1 and CDR2: SGHNT and YYREEE (reference sequence). The CDR3 consists of 14 residues. V was cut by 4 bases and J by 2 bases, with 13 bases left in between. CDR3 region: CASSSRTGTYEQYF. The CDR3 coding sequence is TGTGCCAGCAGCAGCAGGACGGGGACCTACGAGCAGTACTTC.

V is TRBV30 and J is TRBJ1-3; tentatively, D is TRBD1 (6 bases). This CDR3 has 15 amino acids. Germline V gives CDR1 GTSNPN, CDR2 SVGIG (reference sequence). Trimming removed 3 bases at V and 5 bases at J, with 17 bases between. CDR3 sequence: CAWSLGTLERNTIYF. CDR3 bases: TGTGCCTGGAGCCTCGGGACACTTGAGCGAAACACCATATATTTT.

The J gene is TRBJ1-1, the V gene TRBV5-1; TRBD1 might be the D (6 bases). The CDR3 consists of 14 residues. Germline-derived CDR1 and CDR2 are SGHRS and YFSETQ. Trimming removed 2 bases at V and 4 bases at J, with 12 bases between. The CDR3 spells CASSLKTGGTEAFF. CDR3 nucleotides: TGCGCCAGCAGCTTAAAGACAGGAGGCACTGAAGCTTTCTTT.

This clone was seen just once. The chain is built from TRBV10-3 and TRBJ2-1; no firm D call. V lost 6 bases to trimming and J lost 3 bases, with 15 bases between them. CDR3 length: 15 amino acids. Germline CDR1 ENHRY, CDR2 SYGVKD. The CDR3, as DNA: TGTGCCATCAGGTTAGAGGCTCCCGGCTACAATGAGCAGTTCTTC. It specifies CAIRLEAPGYNEQFF.

V gene TRBV28 combines with J gene TRBJ1-5; 8 bases fit TRBD1. Trimming at V came to 5 bases and at J to 5 bases, leaving 5 bases not matched to a gene. Germline lookup yields CDR1 MDHEN and CDR2 SYDVKM. CDR3 length equals 14 residues. CDR3 loop: CASSGGQAYQPQHF. As DNA, the CDR3 is TGTGCCAGCAGTGGGGGACAGGCTTATCAGCCCCAGCATTTT. The complete variable domain, with remaining parts taken from reference TRBV28 and TRBJ1-5, reads DVKVTQSSRYLVKRTGEKVFLECVQDMDHENMFWYRQDPGLGLRLIYFSYDVKMKEKGDIPEGYSVSREKKERFSLILESASTNQTSMYLCASSGGQAYQPQHFGDGTRLSIL.

The rearrangement uses TRBV30 and TRBJ1-6; maybe TRBD1 (5 bases). This CDR3 has 14 amino acids. Germline CDR1 GTSNPN, CDR2 SVGIG (reference sequence). Trimming stripped 4 bases from V and 7 bases from J, with 14 bases between. CDR3 sequence: CAWMEGAGNSPLHF. For the CDR3, the DNA is TGTGCCTGGATGGAAGGGGCGGGCAATTCACCCCTCCACTTT.

V is TRBV5-1 and J is TRBJ1-1; D possibly corresponds to TRBD1 (5 bases). The CDR3 consists of 13 residues. The germline V gene encodes CDR1 SGHRS and CDR2 YFSETQ. V was cut by 2 bases and J by 4 bases, with 9 bases left in between. CDR3 in amino acids: CASSFAGTTEAFF. In DNA, the CDR3 is TGCGCCAGCAGCTTCGCAGGGACCACTGAAGCTTTCTTT. The whole variable domain, filled in from reference TRBV5-1 and TRBJ1-1, reads KAGVTQTPRYLIKTRGQQVTLSCSPISGHRSVSWYQQTPGQGLQFLFEYFSETQRNKGNFPGRFSGRQFSNSRSEMNVSTLELGDSALYLCASSFAGTTEAFFGQGTRLTVV.

The rearrangement joins TRBV11-2 to TRBJ2-1, with D unclear. The CDR3 has 12 amino acids. The germline V gene has CDR1 SGHAT and CDR2 FQNNGV. The V end was cut by 6 bases, the J end by 2 bases, with 5 bases between. The CDR3 here is CASSAAYNEQFF. The CDR3 nucleotides are TGTGCCAGCAGTGCTGCCTACAATGAGCAGTTCTTC. Full variable domain (missing parts from reference TRBV11-2 and TRBJ2-1): EAGVAQSPRYKIIEKRQSVAFWCNPISGHATLYWYQQILGQGPKLLIQFQNNGVVDDSQLPKDRFSAERLKGVDSTLKIQPAKLEDSAVYLCASSAAYNEQFFGPGTRLTVL.

This chain connects TRBV6-1 to TRBJ1-1; D is ambiguous. Germline CDR1 and CDR2: MNHNS and SASEGT. The CDR3 totals 15 residues. Trimming cost V 4 bases and J 6 bases, with 18 bases left between them. DNA for the CDR3: TGTGCCAGCAGTGGATTCAGGTCCGGCTACGCTGAAGCTTTCTTT. This encodes CASSGFRSGYAEAFF.

CDR3 sequence reads: CASSLAGNYEQYF. The CDR3 DNA reads as TGCGCCAGCAGCTTGGCCGGAAACTACGAGCAGTACTTC. This chain links TRBV5-1 with TRBJ2-7; unclear D gene. Deletions cut 0 bases from V and 3 bases from J, with 7 bases between. The CDR3 extends over 13 amino acids. Germline V gene data show CDR1 as SGHRS and CDR2 as YFSETQ.

This chain links TRBV7-2 with TRBJ1-1; 8 nucleotides match TRBD1. The CDR3 loop spans 12 amino acids. Germline V CDR1 and CDR2: SGHTA, FQGNSA. The ends lost 2 bases at V and 8 bases at J; junction bases unmatched: 1. The CDR3 is CASSLRTGEAFF. In DNA, the CDR3 is TGTGCCAGCAGCTTACGGACAGGGGAAGCTTTCTTT.

This rearrangement joins TRBV11-2 to TRBJ2-1, with D maybe TRBD1 (7 bases). Per the germline V gene, CDR1 is SGHAT and CDR2 is FQNNGV. The CDR3 length is 12 residues. The V end was cut by 5 bases, the J end by 13 bases, with 15 bases between. For the CDR3, the DNA is TGTGCCAGCAGCATTGGAGGGACAGCACAGTTCTTC. Protein product: CASSIGGTAQFF. Complete variable domain (other parts from reference TRBV11-2 and TRBJ2-1): EAGVAQSPRYKIIEKRQSVAFWCNPISGHATLYWYQQILGQGPKLLIQFQNNGVVDDSQLPKDRFSAERLKGVDSTLKIQPAKLEDSAVYLCASSIGGTAQFFGPGTRLTVL.

This chain uses TRBV5-1 with TRBJ2-5; TRBD1 or TRBD2 may be the D gene (5 bases each). Germline lookup yields CDR1 SGHRS and CDR2 YFSETQ. Trimming took 2 bases from V and 5 from J, leaving 10 bases between them. This CDR3 is 13 amino acids long. The CDR3 loop is CASSLTGGETQYF. The CDR3 DNA reads TGCGCCAGCAGCTTAACAGGCGGGGAGACCCAGTACTTC.

The chain couples TRBV7-9 to TRBJ2-1, with 15 positions matching TRBD2. Germline V gene lookup returns CDR1 SEHNR and CDR2 FQNEAQ (reference sequence). Trimming cost V 5 bases and J 14 bases; bases outside gene matches: 7. The CDR3 runs 14 residues. CDR3 bases: TGTGCCAGCAGCAGGCGGACTAGCGGGGGGGCCGAGTTCTTC. It specifies CASSRRTSGGAEFF.

Regarding this clone: At one boundary the junction diverges from the germline segment, which might be a read error. The chain links TRBV18 to TRBJ1-1, with TRBD1 matching 7 bases. Germline values: CDR1 KGHSH, CDR2 LQKENI. The CDR3 spans 16 residues. CDR3 bases: TGTGCCAGCTCGCCACAGGGGATAGAGGGGAACACTGAAGCTTTCTTT. The encoded protein is CASSPQGIEGNTEAFF.

The rearrangement links TRBV6-1 to TRBJ1-5; D is ambiguous. The germline V and J ends were trimmed by 4 bases and 5 bases, with 12 bases remaining between them. The CDR3 runs 14 residues. Germline V gene data show CDR1 as MNHNS and CDR2 as SASEGT. The DNA of the CDR3 is TGTGCCAGCAGTGTGGCAAGGCTCGATCAGCCCCAGCATTTT. Its protein product is CASSVARLDQPQHF.

This chain connects TRBV7-9 to TRBJ2-3, with TRBD1 as a possible D gene (5 bases). The CDR3 runs to 13 residues. The V gene lost 4 bases and the J gene lost 1 base, with 6 bases spanning the gap. Germline loops: CDR1 SEHNR, CDR2 FQNEAQ (reference sequence). The CDR3 loop is CASSSRGTDTQYF. Here the CDR3 DNA reads TGTGCCAGCAGCTCCAGGGGCACAGATACGCAGTATTTT.

This sequence joins TRBV6-5 and TRBJ2-1, with TRBD2 matching 8 bases. J was trimmed by 5 bases and V by 5 bases; bases with no gene match: 8. This CDR3 region has 15 residues. The germline V gene encodes CDR1 MNHEY and CDR2 SVGAGI. The CDR3: CASSALRGAHNEQFF. CDR3 DNA sequence: TGTGCCAGCAGTGCCCTGCGGGGGGCTCACAATGAGCAGTTCTTC.

The table lists this clone with a count of one. The gene calls are TRBV2 and TRBJ2-3, with D perhaps matching TRBD2 (6 bases). The CDR3 is 14 amino acids. Germline CDR1 is SNHLY and CDR2 is FYNNEI. V lost 6 bases, J lost 6 bases, and 16 bases lay in between. DNA for the CDR3: TGTGCCAGCAGAAGTAGCGGTGGGAGCGATACGCAGTATTTT. Translated: CASRSSGGSDTQYF.

This clone was seen a handful of times. The rearrangement links TRBV19 to TRBJ2-7, with a tentative D call TRBD2 (5 bases). The CDR3 has 13 amino acids. CDR1 LNHDA and CDR2 SQIVND come from the germline V gene (reference sequence). V was clipped by 5 bases and J by 2 bases, with 10 bases between them. CDR3 nucleotide sequence: TGTGCCAGTAGTCGTGACGGGACCTACGAGCAGTACTTC. Amino acids: CASSRDGTYEQYF.

The V call is TRBV6-1, the J call TRBJ1-2; possibly TRBD1 for D (6 bases). The V end lost 5 bases, the J end lost 2 bases, and 9 bases lay between the germline ends. CDR1 is MNHNS, CDR2 SASEGT, per germline. The CDR3 runs 13 residues. The CDR3, as DNA: TGTGCCAGCAGTAAGGGGGAGAACTATGGCTACACCTTC. Translation gives CASSKGENYGYTF.

The chain recombines TRBV6-1 with TRBJ1-5, with 7 bases matching TRBD1. After removal of 1 base from V and 3 bases from J, the junction contained 3 bases not matched to a gene. The CDR3 runs to 15 residues. Germline V CDR1 and CDR2: MNHNS, SASEGT. The CDR3 region is CASSEVRGFNQPQHF. The CDR3 coding sequence is TGTGCCAGCAGTGAAGTCAGGGGGTTCAATCAGCCCCAGCATTTT.

This chain joins TRBV5-1 and TRBJ1-4, with D possibly matching TRBD1 (6 bases). The CDR3 consists of 16 residues. The germline V gene has CDR1 SGHRS and CDR2 YFSETQ. Trimming took 1 base from V and 0 from J, leaving 10 bases between them. CDR3 amino acids: CASSLWGQATNEKLFF. The CDR3 bases are TGCGCCAGCAGCTTGTGGGGGCAGGCAACTAATGAAAAACTGTTTTTT.